The 27 T cell receptor beta chains presented below share a single source sample, sequenced in a study of monozygotic twins with inflammatory bowel disease. Each CDR3 protein gets one entry in TCRdb, which reprocessed the 5' RACE reads and gives no DNA. This sample's clone table lists roughly 200,000 distinct CDR3 sequences. Sequenced material: blood. The source of these receptors is a human donor with ulcerative colitis or Crohn's disease, or a healthy co-twin of an affected twin (not recorded which).

J is TRBJ2-7 and V is TRBV6-2 or TRBV6-3. This CDR3 comprises 14 residues. Per germline, CDR1 MNHEY and CDR2 SVGEGT. The CDR3 is CASSKSGTSYEQYF.

This rearrangement joins TRBV29-1 to TRBJ2-7; TCRdb gives TRBD1 as the D gene, but with no DNA this cannot be confirmed. There are 12 residues in the CDR3. CDR1 and CDR2 from the germline V gene are SQVTM and ANQGSEA. The CDR3 sequence is CSVVGQSYEQYF.

The rearrangement joins TRBV20-1 to TRBJ1-2. The CDR3 totals 11 residues. Germline CDR1 DFQATT, CDR2 SNEGSKA (reference sequence). CDR3 in amino acids: CSAGKGLGYTF.

The V and J genes are TRBV7-8 and TRBJ1-2. From germline, CDR1 is SGHVS and CDR2 FQNEAQ. The CDR3 runs to 16 residues. CDR3 sequence reads: CASSLAQGHPNYGYTF.

V and J are TRBV7-2 and TRBJ1-1. The CDR3 extends over 14 amino acids. Germline V gene lookup returns CDR1 SGHTA and CDR2 FQGNSA. The CDR3 reads CASSLAQSPTEAFF.

The rearrangement joins TRBV29-1 to TRBJ2-7; TCRdb's assignment of TRBD2 cannot be checked, as there is no DNA. The germline gives CDR1 SQVTM, CDR2 ANQGSEA. This CDR3 comprises 13 residues. CDR3 loop: CSVVVPGLNEQYF.

This chain connects TRBV5-6 to TRBJ2-6; TCRdb selects TRBD1, and the lack of DNA leaves this call unchecked. The CDR3 has 19 residues. Germline V gene data show CDR1 as SGHDT and CDR2 as YYEEEE. The CDR3 here is CASSLGLGGFYSGANVLTF.

The chain links TRBV20-1 to TRBJ2-4; TCRdb reports TRBD1, a call that lacks DNA to check it against. This CDR3 contains 14 residues. Germline values: CDR1 DFQATT, CDR2 SNEGSKA (reference sequence). This CDR3 is CSARVRGRSDIQYF.

The J gene is TRBJ1-5, the V gene TRBV7-8; with no DNA, the TCRdb D assignment of TRBD1 cannot be verified. The germline gives CDR1 SGHVS, CDR2 FQNEAQ. The length of the CDR3 is 16 residues. CDR3 protein: CASSLVAGNANQPQHF.

This sequence joins TRBV18 and TRBJ2-7; the TCRdb D gene call, TRBD1, has no DNA to confirm it. The CDR3 runs 14 residues. Germline CDR1 KGHSH, CDR2 LQKENI. CDR3: CASSRDRSSYEQYF.

V and J are TRBV5-1 and TRBJ2-7; TCRdb indicates TRBD1, and absent DNA this call remains unverified. Germline CDR1 and CDR2: SGHRS and YFSETQ. The CDR3 runs 13 residues. The CDR3: CASSHGQDYEQYF. Full variable domain (outside the CDR3, taken from reference TRBV5-1 and TRBJ2-7): KAGVTQTPRYLIKTRGQQVTLSCSPISGHRSVSWYQQTPGQGLQFLFEYFSETQRNKGNFPGRFSGRQFSNSRSEMNVSTLELGDSALYLCASSHGQDYEQYFGPGTRLTVT.

This chain joins TRBV7-2 and TRBJ2-7. Germline V CDR1 and CDR2: SGHTA, FQGNSA. The CDR3 is 11 amino acids. The CDR3 sequence is CASSLVLQQYF.

The chain has TRBV6-2 or TRBV6-3 and TRBJ2-4; TCRdb calls TRBD1, which cannot be checked without DNA. Looked up from germline, CDR1 is MNHEY and CDR2 is SVGEGT. This CDR3 has 13 amino acids. The CDR3 loop is CASSTQTGSVQYF.

The chain combines TRBV7-2 with TRBJ2-5; TCRdb's D gene call, TRBD2, goes unchecked for lack of DNA. The CDR3 loop spans 13 amino acids. The V gene's germline CDR1 is SGHTA and CDR2 FQGNSA. CDR3 amino acids: CASRKDFPQPQYF.

The chain links TRBV19 to TRBJ1-4; absent DNA, TCRdb's TRBD1 call cannot be checked. CDR3 length: 13 residues. The germline CDR1 and CDR2 sequences are LNHDA and SQIVND (reference sequence). CDR3 residues: CATRGRKDEKLFF.

This chain uses TRBV27 with TRBJ2-3; the D call of TRBD2 rests on TCRdb alone, since no DNA is present to check it. This CDR3 contains 15 residues. Germline V gives CDR1 MNHEY, CDR2 SMNVEV (reference sequence). The CDR3 sequence: CASSPTGHSTDTQYF.

The J gene is TRBJ2-7, the V gene TRBV20-1; absent DNA, TCRdb's TRBD1 call cannot be checked. Germline CDR1 and CDR2: DFQATT and SNEGSKA (reference sequence). There are 13 residues in the CDR3. This CDR3 reads CSGDMPGIYEQYF.

CDR3 sequence reads: CASSTKAGGLWEQFF. The J gene is TRBJ2-1, the V gene TRBV27; the D call of TRBD2 rests on TCRdb alone, since no DNA is present to check it. The CDR3 has 15 amino acids. Germline V gene lookup returns CDR1 MNHEY and CDR2 SMNVEV (reference sequence).

The genes are TRBV12-3 or TRBV12-4 and TRBJ2-3; TCRdb outputs TRBD2, but without DNA this stays unchecked. This CDR3 is 16 amino acids long. CDR3 protein: CASSFSVGSSTDTQYF.

V gene TRBV25-1 combines with J gene TRBJ1-4. The V gene's germline CDR1 is MGHDK and CDR2 SYGVNS. CDR3 length: 14 residues. CDR3 protein: CASSEWGGNEKLFF.

The chain uses TRBV5-8 and TRBJ2-1; without DNA, the TCRdb call of TRBD1 cannot be checked. Germline V gene data show CDR1 as SGHTS and CDR2 as YDEGEE. This CDR3 is 16 amino acids long. CDR3 in amino acids: CASSRQLTGIYNEQFF.

The CDR3 loop is CASSQDLGRSIYF. The gene calls are TRBV14 and TRBJ1-3. Germline V CDR1 and CDR2: SGHDN, FVKESK. CDR3 length equals 13 residues.

The gene calls are TRBV24-1 and TRBJ1-2. The CDR3 length is 12 residues. The germline gives CDR1 KGHDR, CDR2 SFDVKD. The CDR3: CATSDPIDGYTF.

V usage is TRBV10-3 and J usage is TRBJ2-1; TCRdb lists TRBD2, though no DNA is available to test this call. From germline, CDR1 is ENHRY and CDR2 SYGVKD. This CDR3 comprises 14 residues. CDR3 region: CAISDGGGPDEQFF.

This chain links TRBV11-1 with TRBJ2-3. The V gene's germline CDR1 is SGHAT and CDR2 FQDESV (reference sequence). The length of the CDR3 is 12 residues. The CDR3 sequence: CASSLGSNTQYF.

The V and J genes are TRBV6-5 and TRBJ2-3. Germline lookup yields CDR1 MNHEY and CDR2 SVGAGI. This CDR3 spans 13 amino acids. The chain's CDR3 is CASSYSNLDTQYF.

The chain's CDR3 is CASSLQGGLAIQRYNEQFF. The chain carries TRBV27 and TRBJ2-1; the TRBD2 assignment by TCRdb is unverifiable without DNA. CDR3 size: 19 residues. Germline lookup yields CDR1 MNHEY and CDR2 SMNVEV (reference sequence).